This T cell receptor beta chain was identified in a study of identical twins. As to this clonotype: Its specificity is unknown.

Per germline, CDR1 MNHEY and CDR2 SMNVEV (reference sequence). The CDR3 consists of 14 residues. V was shortened by 5 bases and J by 2 bases, with 12 bases between the two germline ends. TCRdb reprocessed the 5' RACE reads via MiXCR and lists one record per CDR3 protein. The sample has about 190,000 distinct CDR3 sequences, approximately 16% seen once. Study-wide findings and caveats: Cord blood's abundant beta clonotypes had fewer insertions, unlike memory repertoires. Invariant T cells like MAIT and iNKT could partly confound the zero-insertion analyses.

The same sample was also studied in work on T cells expressing NK-cell markers. This second report adds: It was sorted CD3+CD56-NKG2C+, CD3+CD56+NKG2C- and CD3+CD56+NKG2C+ T cells that provided the TCR beta repertoires. Sequencing covered eight donors, seven HCMV-seropositive and one seronegative.

The receptor was isolated from a young woman in good health. The sequencing input was CD8+ T cells sorted from blood. This sequence joins TRBV27 and TRBJ1-1, with TRBD1 as a possible D gene (5 bases). The CDR3 sequence: CASSPPGINTEAFF. The CDR3 coding sequence is TGTGCCAGCAGTCCCCCAGGGATTAACACTGAAGCTTTCTTT.